A selection of T cell receptor beta chains follows, all from one sample in a study of cytomegalovirus exposure and HLA in healthy donors. Sequenced by immunoSEQ multiplex PCR; TCRdb stores in-frame clones only, minus some. The data hold more than 95,000 clones, with around 82% observed a single time. Sequencing was carried out using PBMCs. All receptors come from a female donor in good health and CMV-seronegative. Both conserved end residues are part of each CDR3. Fields, in order: J gene, D gene, V gene, clone size, CDR3 protein, CDR3 DNA. A D gene is named only where the DNA matches it firmly. Size is omitted from some rows. Given values are once, few, many or a class for expanded clones.

J: TRBJ1-4
D: -
V: TRBV5-1
size: -
CDR3: CASSRRQSNEKLFF
DNA: TGCGCCAGCAGCAGACGACAGTCTAATGAAAAACTGTTTTTT

J: TRBJ1-4
D: TRBD1
V: TRBV4-1
size: -
CDR3: CASRQTGTGSEKLFF
DNA: TGCGCCAGCAGACAAACCGGGACAGGATCTGAAAAACTGTTTTTT

J: TRBJ2-7
D: -
V: TRBV6-1
size: -
CDR3: CASRLGTTDTYEQYF
DNA: TGTGCCAGCAGGCTGGGCACGACGGACACCTACGAGCAGTACTTC

J: TRBJ1-2
D: -
V: TRBV11-2
size: once
CDR3: CASSPSPEVFNYGYTF
DNA: TGTGCCAGCAGCCCCTCACCTGAGGTTTTTAACTATGGCTACACCTTC

J: TRBJ2-3
D: -
V: TRBV19
size: -
CDR3: CASSPQTGHKRDTQYF
DNA: TGTGCCAGTAGTCCACAGACGGGACACAAGAGAGATACGCAGTATTTT

J: TRBJ2-2
D: TRBD1
V: TRBV28
size: -
CDR3: CASSTAPGQERTGELFF
DNA: TGTGCCAGCAGTACGGCACCGGGACAGGAGAGGACCGGGGAGCTGTTTTTT

J: TRBJ2-7
D: -
V: TRBV10-2
size: -
CDR3: CASSELRQTDEQYF
DNA: TGCGCCAGCAGTGAGCTTCGACAGACAGACGAGCAGTACTTC

J: TRBJ1-6
D: -
V: TRBV2
size: few
CDR3: CASSSDTATYNSPLHF
DNA: TGTGCCAGCAGCTCTGATACAGCTACCTATAATTCACCCCTCCACTTT

J: TRBJ2-3
D: TRBD1
V: TRBV19
size: -
CDR3: CASRRAGGVGDTQYF
DNA: TGTGCCAGTAGACGGGCAGGGGGCGTCGGAGATACGCAGTATTTT

J: TRBJ2-1
D: TRBD2
V: TRBV19
size: -
CDR3: CASTPSGGGRAYNEQFF
DNA: TGTGCCAGTACCCCAAGTGGCGGCGGGAGGGCCTACAATGAGCAGTTCTTC

J: TRBJ2-7
D: -
V: TRBV21-1
size: -
CDR3: CASRPGPSRGEQYF
DNA: TGTGCCAGTCGCCCGGGACCGAGCAGGGGGGAGCAGTACTTC

J: TRBJ2-7
D: -
V: TRBV2
size: -
CDR3: CASEGGGAYEQYF
DNA: TGTGCCAGCGAAGGAGGGGGGGCCTACGAGCAGTACTTC

J: TRBJ1-1
D: -
V: TRBV7-3
size: -
CDR3: CASSLGSSRAMGEAFF
DNA: TGTGCCAGCAGCTTAGGGTCATCCAGGGCAATGGGTGAAGCTTTCTTT

J: TRBJ2-5
D: TRBD2
V: TRBV11-2
size: -
CDR3: CASSSGTSGYQETQYF
DNA: TGTGCCAGCAGCTCCGGGACTAGCGGGTACCAAGAGACCCAGTACTTC

J: TRBJ1-3
D: -
V: TRBV11-2
size: -
CDR3: CASSPNGGGGNTIYF
DNA: TGTGCCAGCAGCCCTAACGGGGGAGGCGGAAACACCATATATTTT

J: TRBJ2-7
D: -
V: TRBV5-6
size: -
CDR3: CASSSNRATYEQYF
DNA: TGTGCCAGCAGCTCAAACAGGGCTACCTACGAGCAGTACTTC

J: TRBJ2-2
D: TRBD2
V: TRBV5-1
size: -
CDR3: CASSPGETSNVGELFF
DNA: TGCGCCAGCAGCCCTGGGGAGACTAGCAATGTCGGGGAGCTGTTTTTT

J: TRBJ1-2
D: -
V: TRBV6-5
size: -
CDR3: CASSRKIQGSYGYTF
DNA: TGTGCCAGCAGCCGTAAAATTCAGGGGAGCTATGGCTACACCTTC

J: TRBJ1-2
D: TRBD1
V: TRBV25-1
size: -
CDR3: CASSGQGAYYGYTF
DNA: TGTGCCAGCAGTGGACAGGGAGCTTACTATGGCTACACCTTC

J: TRBJ2-2
D: TRBD1
V: TRBV18
size: once
CDR3: CASSRRQGVGLNTGELFF
DNA: TGTGCCAGCTCACGGAGACAGGGAGTTGGTCTGAACACCGGGGAGCTGTTTTTT

J: TRBJ2-7
D: -
V: TRBV27
size: -
CDR3: CASSLVRGTPLGQYF
DNA: TGTGCCAGCAGTTTAGTCCGGGGAACCCCTCTTGGGCAGTACTTC

J: TRBJ2-5
D: TRBD2
V: TRBV6-1
size: -
CDR3: CASSVGLAGGPGETQYF
DNA: TGTGCCAGCAGTGTAGGACTAGCGGGGGGGCCCGGTGAGACCCAGTACTTC

J: TRBJ2-7
D: TRBD1
V: TRBV28
size: -
CDR3: CASSPAGQATAYEQYF
DNA: TGTGCCAGCAGTCCGGCGGGACAGGCGACGGCCTACGAGCAGTACTTC

J: TRBJ2-1
D: -
V: TRBV23-1
size: -
CDR3: CASSRQQEHPSYNEQFF
DNA: TGCGCCAGCAGTCGACAACAAGAACACCCCTCCTACAATGAGCAGTTCTTC

J: TRBJ1-1
D: -
V: TRBV29-1
size: few
CDR3: CSGRGGEGTEAFF
DNA: TGCAGCGGAAGAGGGGGAGAAGGGACTGAAGCTTTCTTT

J: TRBJ1-1
D: TRBD1
V: TRBV30
size: -
CDR3: CAWRRGRGYTEAFF
DNA: TGTGCCTGGAGAAGGGGCAGGGGGTACACTGAAGCTTTCTTT

J: TRBJ2-1
D: TRBD1
V: TRBV2
size: -
CDR3: CASSERQGGVNEQFF
DNA: TGTGCCAGCAGTGAAAGACAGGGGGGGGTTAATGAGCAGTTCTTC

J: TRBJ1-1
D: TRBD1
V: TRBV6-5
size: -
CDR3: CASSRTGAGVTEAFF
DNA: TGTGCCAGCAGTCGGACAGGGGCGGGGGTCACTGAAGCTTTCTTT

J: TRBJ2-1
D: TRBD2
V: TRBV7-6
size: -
CDR3: CASGETSQYNEQFF
DNA: TGTGCCAGCGGGGAGACTAGCCAGTACAATGAGCAGTTCTTC

J: TRBJ2-7
D: -
V: TRBV30
size: -
CDR3: CAWRLHWAEQYF
DNA: TGTGCCTGGAGATTACACTGGGCCGAGCAGTACTTC

J: TRBJ1-6
D: -
V: TRBV2
size: -
CDR3: CASRETGLPPLHF
DNA: TGTGCCAGCAGGGAAACAGGGCTCCCACCCCTCCACTTT

J: TRBJ2-1
D: -
V: TRBV5-6
size: -
CDR3: CASSRVTYNEQFF
DNA: TGTGCCAGCAGCCGGGTGACCTACAATGAGCAGTTCTTC

J: TRBJ1-5
D: TRBD1
V: TRBV2
size: -
CDR3: CASSEYRGRGQPQHF
DNA: TGTGCCAGCAGTGAGTACAGGGGGCGCGGTCAGCCCCAGCATTTT

J: TRBJ2-7
D: TRBD2
V: TRBV5-5
size: once
CDR3: CASSLSSGRGYEQYF
DNA: TGTGCCAGCAGCTTATCTAGCGGGAGGGGGTACGAGCAGTACTTC

J: TRBJ1-1
D: -
V: TRBV9
size: -
CDR3: CASGVYSQMNTEAFF
DNA: TGTGCCAGCGGCGTTTACAGCCAGATGAACACTGAAGCTTTCTTT

J: TRBJ2-2
D: TRBD2
V: TRBV2
size: -
CDR3: CASNGWEGPGELFF
DNA: TGTGCCAGCAACGGTTGGGAGGGACCCGGGGAGCTGTTTTTT

J: TRBJ1-1
D: -
V: TRBV9
size: -
CDR3: CASSPQGNTEAFF
DNA: TGTGCCAGCAGCCCTCAGGGGAACACTGAAGCTTTCTTT

J: TRBJ2-7
D: -
V: TRBV7-9
size: -
CDR3: CASNGGGYEQYF
DNA: TGTGCCAGCAACGGGGGTGGCTACGAGCAGTACTTC

J: TRBJ2-1
D: TRBD1
V: TRBV18
size: -
CDR3: CASSPDREGEQFF
DNA: TGTGCCAGCTCACCCGACAGGGAAGGTGAGCAGTTCTTC

J: TRBJ2-1
D: TRBD2
V: TRBV11-2
size: -
CDR3: CASSLQAGGRDEQFF
DNA: TGTGCCAGCAGCTTACAAGCGGGGGGGCGGGATGAGCAGTTCTTC

J: TRBJ1-1
D: -
V: TRBV7-8
size: -
CDR3: CASSYGQGTEAFF
DNA: TGTGCCAGCAGCTACGGACAAGGCACTGAAGCTTTCTTT

J: TRBJ2-3
D: -
V: TRBV6-4
size: -
CDR3: CASSDSPGSTDTQYF
DNA: TGTGCCAGCAGTGACTCCCCAGGAAGCACAGATACGCAGTATTTT

J: TRBJ2-7
D: TRBD1
V: TRBV28
size: -
CDR3: CASSLVPGQGSSYEQYF
DNA: TGTGCCAGCAGTTTAGTACCGGGACAGGGATCCTCCTACGAGCAGTACTTC

J: TRBJ2-5
D: -
V: TRBV6-1
size: -
CDR3: CASSVGGPQETQYF
DNA: TGTGCCAGCAGTGTAGGGGGACCCCAAGAGACCCAGTACTTC

J: TRBJ2-5
D: TRBD2
V: TRBV7-9
size: -
CDR3: CASSPGREGRETQYF
DNA: TGTGCCAGCAGCCCGGGGCGGGAGGGCCGAGAGACCCAGTACTTC

J: TRBJ1-5
D: -
V: TRBV30
size: -
CDR3: CAWSGGDRAAYQPQHF
DNA: TGTGCCTGGAGTGGGGGGGATAGGGCCGCATATCAGCCCCAGCATTTT

J: TRBJ1-5
D: TRBD1
V: TRBV5-1
size: -
CDR3: CASSPGQSNQPQHF
DNA: TGCGCCAGCAGCCCGGGACAGAGCAATCAGCCCCAGCATTTT

J: TRBJ2-1
D: TRBD2
V: TRBV5-1
size: -
CDR3: CASSLVSSGSYNEQFF
DNA: TGCGCCAGCAGCTTGGTTTCTAGCGGCTCCTACAATGAGCAGTTCTTC

J: TRBJ2-7
D: TRBD1
V: TRBV19
size: -
CDR3: CASGTGLAYEQYF
DNA: TGTGCCAGTGGGACAGGTTTAGCCTACGAGCAGTACTTC

J: TRBJ2-2
D: TRBD2
V: TRBV19
size: -
CDR3: CASSIEVLAGNTGELFF
DNA: TGTGCCAGTAGTATAGAAGTACTAGCGGGAAACACCGGGGAGCTGTTTTTT